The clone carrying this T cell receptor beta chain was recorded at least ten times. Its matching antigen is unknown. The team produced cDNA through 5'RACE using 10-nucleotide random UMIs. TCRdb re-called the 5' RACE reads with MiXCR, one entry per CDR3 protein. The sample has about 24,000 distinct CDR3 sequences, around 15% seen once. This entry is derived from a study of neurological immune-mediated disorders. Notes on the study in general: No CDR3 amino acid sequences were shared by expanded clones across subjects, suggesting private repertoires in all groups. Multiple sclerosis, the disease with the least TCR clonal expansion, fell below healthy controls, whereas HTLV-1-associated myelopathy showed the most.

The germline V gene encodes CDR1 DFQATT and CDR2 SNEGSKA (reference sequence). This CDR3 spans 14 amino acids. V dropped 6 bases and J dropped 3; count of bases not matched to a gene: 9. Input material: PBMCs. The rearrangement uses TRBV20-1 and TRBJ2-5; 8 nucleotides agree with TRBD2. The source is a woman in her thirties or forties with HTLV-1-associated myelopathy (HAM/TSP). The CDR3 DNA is TGCAGTGCAGACCCGGGGGGGACCGAAGAGACCCAGTACTTC. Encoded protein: CSADPGGTEETQYF.